The sequence of this T cell receptor (beta chain) was determined in a study of TIL therapy for anti-PD-1-resistant metastatic lung cancer. Study-wide context: Patients then received nivolumab; progressors got lymphodepletion, TIL and IL-2.

This was the immunoSEQ v3 assay. The repertoire was sequenced with immunoSEQ multiplex PCR; TCRdb's copy has only in-frame clones and lacks some. Of 45,000 to 75,000 clones listed, under 75% are singletons. Trimming at V came to 6 bases and at J to 0 bases, leaving 5 bases not matched to a gene. CDR3 length: 15 amino acids. CDR1 is MDHEN, CDR2 SYDVKM, per germline. The time point here: pre-treatment sample, taken before nivolumab and TIL therapy. This TCR came from a person between 25 and 79 years old with non-small cell lung cancer. Sequenced here: blood, sampled at baseline. The gene calls are TRBV28 and TRBJ1-5; TRBD1 agrees at 7 bases. Written as DNA, the CDR3 is TGTGCCAGCAGGAGACAGGGTTATAGCAATCAGCCCCAGCATTTT. It specifies CASRRQGYSNQPQHF.